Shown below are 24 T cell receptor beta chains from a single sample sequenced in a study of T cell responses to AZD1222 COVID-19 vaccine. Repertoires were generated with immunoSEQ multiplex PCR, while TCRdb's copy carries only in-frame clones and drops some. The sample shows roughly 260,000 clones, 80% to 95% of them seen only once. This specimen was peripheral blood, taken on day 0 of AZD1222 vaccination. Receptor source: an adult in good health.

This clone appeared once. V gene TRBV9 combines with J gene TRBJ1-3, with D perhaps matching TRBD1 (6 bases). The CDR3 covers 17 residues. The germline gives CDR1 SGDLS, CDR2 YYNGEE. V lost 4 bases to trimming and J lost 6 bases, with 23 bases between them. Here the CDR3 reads CASSPRRGGFGENTIYF. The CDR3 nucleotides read TGTGCCAGCAGCCCGAGGAGGGGGGGATTTGGCGAAAACACCATATATTTT. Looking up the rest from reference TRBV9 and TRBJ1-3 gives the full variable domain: DSGVTQTPKHLITATGQRVTLRCSPRSGDLSVYWYQQSLDQGLQFLIQYYNGEERAKGNILERFSAQQFPDLHSELNLSSLELGDSALYFCASSPRRGGFGENTIYFGEGSWLTVV.

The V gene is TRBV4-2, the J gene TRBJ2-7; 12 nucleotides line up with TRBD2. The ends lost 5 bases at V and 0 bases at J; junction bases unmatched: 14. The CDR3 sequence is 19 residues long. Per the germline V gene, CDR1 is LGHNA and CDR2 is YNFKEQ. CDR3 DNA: TGTGCCAGCAGCATAAAGGGTGCTAGCGGGGGGGCCAGCTCCTACGAGCAGTACTTC. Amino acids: CASSIKGASGGASSYEQYF.

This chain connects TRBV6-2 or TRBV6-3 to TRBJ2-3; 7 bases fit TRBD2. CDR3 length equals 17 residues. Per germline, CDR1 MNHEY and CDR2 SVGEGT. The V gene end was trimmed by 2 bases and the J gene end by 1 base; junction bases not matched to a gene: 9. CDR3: CASSYPLNSGRTDTQYF. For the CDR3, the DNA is TGTGCCAGCAGTTACCCTCTGAATAGCGGGCGCACAGATACGCAGTATTTT.

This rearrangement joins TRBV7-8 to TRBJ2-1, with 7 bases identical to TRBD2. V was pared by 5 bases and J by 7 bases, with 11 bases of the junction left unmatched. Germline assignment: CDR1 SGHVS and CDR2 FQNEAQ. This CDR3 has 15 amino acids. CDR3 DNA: TGTGCCAGCAGCCTACGACTAGCCTTAAGAAATGAGCAGTTCTTC. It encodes CASSLRLALRNEQFF.

The CDR3 sequence: CASSYRGRGEKLFF. The CDR3 bases are TGTGCCAGCAGTTATCGGGGCCGGGGTGAAAAACTGTTTTTT. The chain uses TRBV6-5 and TRBJ1-4, with D perhaps TRBD1 (5 bases). This CDR3 has 14 amino acids. Trimming removed 3 bases from V and 7 bases from J, with 12 bases in between. Germline V lookup: CDR1 MNHEY, CDR2 SVGAGI.

In nucleotides, the CDR3 is TGCGCCAGCAGCTCCCCCCAGAGAGAAAGGGAGTTCTTC. Protein: CASSSPQREREFF. The V and J genes are TRBV5-1 and TRBJ2-1, with no clear D. CDR1 is SGHRS, CDR2 YFSETQ, per germline. The CDR3 has 13 residues. V was cut by 3 bases and J by 14 bases, with 18 bases left in between.

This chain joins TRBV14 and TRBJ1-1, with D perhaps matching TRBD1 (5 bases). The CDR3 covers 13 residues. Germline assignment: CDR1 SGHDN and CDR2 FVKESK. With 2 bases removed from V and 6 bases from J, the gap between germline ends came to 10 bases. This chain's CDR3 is CASSQWRGAEAFF. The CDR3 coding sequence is TGTGCCAGCAGCCAATGGAGGGGAGCTGAAGCTTTCTTT.

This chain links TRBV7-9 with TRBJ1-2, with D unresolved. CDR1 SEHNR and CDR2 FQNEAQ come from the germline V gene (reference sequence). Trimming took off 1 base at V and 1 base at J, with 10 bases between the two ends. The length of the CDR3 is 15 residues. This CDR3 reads CASSLVALGNYGYTF. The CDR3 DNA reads TGTGCCAGCAGCTTAGTAGCACTGGGTAACTATGGCTACACCTTC.

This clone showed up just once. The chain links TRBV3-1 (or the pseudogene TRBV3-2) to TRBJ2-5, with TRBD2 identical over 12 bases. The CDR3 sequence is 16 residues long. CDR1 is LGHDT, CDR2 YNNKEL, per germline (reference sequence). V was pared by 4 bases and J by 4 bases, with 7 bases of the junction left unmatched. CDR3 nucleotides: TGTGCCAGCAGCCTTAGACTAGCGGGAGACTCAGAGACCCAGTACTTC. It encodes CASSLRLAGDSETQYF.

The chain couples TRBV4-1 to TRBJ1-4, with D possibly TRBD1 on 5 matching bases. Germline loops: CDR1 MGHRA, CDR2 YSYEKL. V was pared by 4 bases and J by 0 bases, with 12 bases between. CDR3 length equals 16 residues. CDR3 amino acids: CASSPGRGATNEKLFF. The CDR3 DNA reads TGCGCCAGCAGCCCGGGCCGAGGGGCAACTAATGAAAAACTGTTTTTT.

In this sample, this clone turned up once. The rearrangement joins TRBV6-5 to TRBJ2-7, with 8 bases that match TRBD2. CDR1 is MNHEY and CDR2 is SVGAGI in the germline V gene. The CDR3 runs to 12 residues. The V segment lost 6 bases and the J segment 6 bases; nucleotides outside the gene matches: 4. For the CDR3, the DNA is TGTGCCAGCAGGGGACTAGTAGGCGAGCAGTACTTC. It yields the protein CASRGLVGEQYF.

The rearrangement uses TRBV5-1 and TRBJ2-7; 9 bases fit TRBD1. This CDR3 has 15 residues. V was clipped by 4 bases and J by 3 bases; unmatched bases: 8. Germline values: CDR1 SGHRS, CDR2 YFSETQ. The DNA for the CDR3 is TGCGCCAGCAGCGAACAACCGGGACAGGGCTACGAGCAGTACTTC. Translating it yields CASSEQPGQGYEQYF.

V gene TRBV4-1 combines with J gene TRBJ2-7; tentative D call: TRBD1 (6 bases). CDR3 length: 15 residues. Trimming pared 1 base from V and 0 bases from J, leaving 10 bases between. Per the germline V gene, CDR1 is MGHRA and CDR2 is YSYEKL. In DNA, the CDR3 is TGCGCCAGCAGCCAAGTCCCAGGGGACTCCTACGAGCAGTACTTC. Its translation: CASSQVPGDSYEQYF.

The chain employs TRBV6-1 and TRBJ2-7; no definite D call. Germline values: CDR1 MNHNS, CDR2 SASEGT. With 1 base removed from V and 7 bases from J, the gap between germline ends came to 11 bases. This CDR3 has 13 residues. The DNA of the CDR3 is TGTGCCAGCAGTGAAGGGGGTCGGCGGGAGCAGTACTTC. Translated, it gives CASSEGGRREQYF.

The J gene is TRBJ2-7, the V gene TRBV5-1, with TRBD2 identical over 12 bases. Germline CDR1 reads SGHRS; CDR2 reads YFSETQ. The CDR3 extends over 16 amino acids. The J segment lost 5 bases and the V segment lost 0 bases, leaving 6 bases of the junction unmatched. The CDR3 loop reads CASSLVASGRVHEQYF. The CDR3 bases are TGCGCCAGCAGCTTGGTGGCTAGCGGGAGGGTACACGAGCAGTACTTC. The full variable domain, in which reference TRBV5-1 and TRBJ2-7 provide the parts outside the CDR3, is KAGVTQTPRYLIKTRGQQVTLSCSPISGHRSVSWYQQTPGQGLQFLFEYFSETQRNKGNFPGRFSGRQFSNSRSEMNVSTLELGDSALYLCASSLVASGRVHEQYFGPGTRLTVT.

DNA of the CDR3: TGTGCCAGCAGCTTGGACATTAGCAATCAGCCCCAGCATTTT. Protein: CASSLDISNQPQHF. The gene calls are TRBV28 and TRBJ1-5, with D perhaps TRBD1 (5 bases). Germline V gene lookup returns CDR1 MDHEN and CDR2 SYDVKM. The CDR3 loop spans 14 amino acids. V lost 6 bases, J lost 0 bases, and 9 bases lay in between.

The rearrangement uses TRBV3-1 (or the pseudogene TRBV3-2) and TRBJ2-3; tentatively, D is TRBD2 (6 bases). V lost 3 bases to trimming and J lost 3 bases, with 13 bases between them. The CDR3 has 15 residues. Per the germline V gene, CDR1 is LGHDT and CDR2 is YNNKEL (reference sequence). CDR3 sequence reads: CASSQGGGFTDTQYF. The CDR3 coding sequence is TGTGCCAGCAGCCAGGGGGGAGGCTTTACAGATACGCAGTATTTT.

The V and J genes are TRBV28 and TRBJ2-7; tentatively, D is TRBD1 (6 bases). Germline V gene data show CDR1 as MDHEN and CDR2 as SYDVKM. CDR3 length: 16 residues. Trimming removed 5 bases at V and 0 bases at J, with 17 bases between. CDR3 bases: TGTGCCAGCAGTGGGGGCGGAGCAGGGAACTCCTACGAGCAGTACTTC. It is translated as CASSGGGAGNSYEQYF.

The CDR3 here is CASELAGEQFF. In DNA form, the CDR3 reads TGTGCCAGCGAACTAGCTGGTGAGCAGTTCTTC. The gene calls are TRBV7-6 and TRBJ2-1, with D possibly matching TRBD2 (6 bases). Trimming cost V 8 bases and J 9 bases, with 11 bases left between them. CDR1 SGHVS and CDR2 FNYEAQ come from the germline V gene. This CDR3 has 11 amino acids.

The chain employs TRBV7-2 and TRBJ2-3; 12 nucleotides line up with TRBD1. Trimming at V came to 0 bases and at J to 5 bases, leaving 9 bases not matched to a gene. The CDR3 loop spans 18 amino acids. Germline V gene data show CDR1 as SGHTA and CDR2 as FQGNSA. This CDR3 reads CASSLAPPGTGGLDTQYF. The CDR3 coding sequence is TGTGCCAGCAGCTTAGCACCCCCCGGGACAGGGGGCTTAGATACGCAGTATTTT.

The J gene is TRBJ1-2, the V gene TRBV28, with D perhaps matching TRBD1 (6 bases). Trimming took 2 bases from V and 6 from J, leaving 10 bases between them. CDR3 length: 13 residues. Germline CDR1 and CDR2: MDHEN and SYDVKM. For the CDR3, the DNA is TGTGCCAGCAGTTTAAGAAGGACAGATGGCTACACCTTC. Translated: CASSLRRTDGYTF.

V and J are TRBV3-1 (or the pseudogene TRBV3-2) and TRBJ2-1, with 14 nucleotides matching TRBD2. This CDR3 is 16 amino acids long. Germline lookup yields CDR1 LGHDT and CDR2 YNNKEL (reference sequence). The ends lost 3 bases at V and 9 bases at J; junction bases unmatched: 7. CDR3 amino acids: CASSQAGTSGSGEQFF. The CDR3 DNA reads TGTGCCAGCAGCCAGGCCGGGACTAGCGGGAGTGGTGAGCAGTTCTTC.

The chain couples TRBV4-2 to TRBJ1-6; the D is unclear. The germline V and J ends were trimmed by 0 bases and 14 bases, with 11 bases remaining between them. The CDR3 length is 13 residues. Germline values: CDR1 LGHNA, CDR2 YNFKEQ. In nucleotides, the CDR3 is TGTGCCAGCAGCCAAGATTTCAGAGTGACCCTCCACTTT. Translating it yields CASSQDFRVTLHF.

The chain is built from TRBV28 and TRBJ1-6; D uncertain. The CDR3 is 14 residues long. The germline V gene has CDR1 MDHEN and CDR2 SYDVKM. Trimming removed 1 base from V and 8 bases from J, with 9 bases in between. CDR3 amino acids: CASSLLATDSPLHF. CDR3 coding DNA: TGTGCCAGCAGTTTATTAGCGACTGATTCACCCCTCCACTTT.